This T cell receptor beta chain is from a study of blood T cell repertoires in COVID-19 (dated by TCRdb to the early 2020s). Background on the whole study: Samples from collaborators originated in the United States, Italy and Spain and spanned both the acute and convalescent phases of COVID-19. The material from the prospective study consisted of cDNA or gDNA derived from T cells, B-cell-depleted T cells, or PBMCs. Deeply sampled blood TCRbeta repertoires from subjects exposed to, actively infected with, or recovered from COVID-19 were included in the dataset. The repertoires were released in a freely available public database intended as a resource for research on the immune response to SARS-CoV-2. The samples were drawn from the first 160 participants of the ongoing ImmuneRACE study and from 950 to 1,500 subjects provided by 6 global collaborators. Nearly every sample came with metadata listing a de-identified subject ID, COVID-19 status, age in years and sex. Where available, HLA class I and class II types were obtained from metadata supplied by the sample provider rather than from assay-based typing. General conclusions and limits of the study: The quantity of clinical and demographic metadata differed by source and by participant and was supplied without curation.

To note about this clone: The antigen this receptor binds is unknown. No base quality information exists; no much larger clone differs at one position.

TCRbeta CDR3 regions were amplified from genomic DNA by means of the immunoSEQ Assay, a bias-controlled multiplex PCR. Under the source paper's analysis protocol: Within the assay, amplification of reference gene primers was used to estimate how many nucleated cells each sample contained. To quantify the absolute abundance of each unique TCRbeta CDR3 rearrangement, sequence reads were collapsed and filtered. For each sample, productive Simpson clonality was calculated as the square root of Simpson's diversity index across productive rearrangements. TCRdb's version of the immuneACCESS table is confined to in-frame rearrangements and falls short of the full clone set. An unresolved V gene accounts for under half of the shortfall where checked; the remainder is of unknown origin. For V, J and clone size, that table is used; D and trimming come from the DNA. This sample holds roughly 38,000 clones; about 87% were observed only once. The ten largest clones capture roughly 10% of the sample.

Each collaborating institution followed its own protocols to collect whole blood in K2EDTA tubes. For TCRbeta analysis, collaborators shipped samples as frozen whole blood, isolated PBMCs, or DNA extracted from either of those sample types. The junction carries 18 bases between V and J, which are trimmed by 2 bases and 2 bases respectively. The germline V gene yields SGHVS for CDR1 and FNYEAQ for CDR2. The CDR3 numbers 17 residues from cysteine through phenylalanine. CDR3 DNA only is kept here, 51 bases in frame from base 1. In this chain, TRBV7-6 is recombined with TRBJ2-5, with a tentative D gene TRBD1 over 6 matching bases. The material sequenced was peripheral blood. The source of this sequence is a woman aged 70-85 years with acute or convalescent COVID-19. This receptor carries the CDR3 CASSLRVTTGSQETQYF. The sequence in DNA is TGTGCCAGCAGCTTACGGGTGACGACAGGTTCACAAGAGACCCAGTACTTC.